This T cell receptor beta chain emerged from a study of blood T cell repertoires in COVID-19. For the study at large: Some COVID-19 samples were acute and others convalescent; all came from the United States, Italy and Spain. T cells, B-cell-depleted T cells, or PBMCs provided the cDNA or gDNA that served as material.

Membership in each cohort depended on participant-reported clinical history. As handled by the study authors: Nucleated cell number was recorded as an estimate derived from reference gene primer amplification. TCRdb's copy holds only in-frame clones and misses some; the assay was immunoSEQ multiplex PCR. That table is the source of V, J and clone size, and D and trimming were worked out from the DNA. This table has 250,000 to 350,000 clones, nearly 90% appearing once. The origin of this receptor is a young woman with acute COVID-19. Sequenced: PBMCs or T cells enriched from blood (not recorded which).

The CDR3 sequence is CASSPGDRGWEETQYF. The CDR3 DNA is TGTGCCAGCAGCCCGGGGGACAGGGGGTGGGAAGAGACCCAGTACTTC. V and J are TRBV3-1 (or the pseudogene TRBV3-2) and TRBJ2-5; 11 bases map to TRBD1. CDR3 length equals 16 residues. Germline loops: CDR1 LGHDT, CDR2 YNNKEL (reference sequence). Unmatched junction bases numbered 7, after V lost 4 bases and J lost 3 bases.